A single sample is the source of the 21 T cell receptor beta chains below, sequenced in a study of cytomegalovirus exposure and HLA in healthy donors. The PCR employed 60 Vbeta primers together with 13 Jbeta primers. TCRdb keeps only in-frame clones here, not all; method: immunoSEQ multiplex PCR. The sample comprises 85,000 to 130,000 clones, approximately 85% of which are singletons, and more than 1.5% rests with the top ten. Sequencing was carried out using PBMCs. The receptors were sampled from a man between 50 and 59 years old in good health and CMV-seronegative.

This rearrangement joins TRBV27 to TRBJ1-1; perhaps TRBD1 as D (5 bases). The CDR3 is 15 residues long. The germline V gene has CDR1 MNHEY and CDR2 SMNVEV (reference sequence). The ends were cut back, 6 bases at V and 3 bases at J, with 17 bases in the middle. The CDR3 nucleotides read TGTGCCAGCAGCCCCGCGGGGGGGGGTTACACTGAAGCTTTCTTT. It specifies CASSPAGGGYTEAFF.

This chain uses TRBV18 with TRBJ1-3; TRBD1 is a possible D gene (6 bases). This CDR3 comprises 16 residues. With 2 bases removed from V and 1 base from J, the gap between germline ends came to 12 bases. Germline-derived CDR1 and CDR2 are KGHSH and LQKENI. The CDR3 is CASSPSRGSSGNTIYF. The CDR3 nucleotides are TGTGCCAGCTCACCATCGAGGGGGTCGTCTGGAAACACCATATATTTT.

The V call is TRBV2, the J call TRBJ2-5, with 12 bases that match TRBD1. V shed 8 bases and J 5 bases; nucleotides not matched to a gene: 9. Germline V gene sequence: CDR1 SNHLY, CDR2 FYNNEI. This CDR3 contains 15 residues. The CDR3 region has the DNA TGTGCCAGCGGGGGGACAGGGGGCGCTTGGGAGACCCAGTACTTC. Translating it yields CASGGTGGAWETQYF.

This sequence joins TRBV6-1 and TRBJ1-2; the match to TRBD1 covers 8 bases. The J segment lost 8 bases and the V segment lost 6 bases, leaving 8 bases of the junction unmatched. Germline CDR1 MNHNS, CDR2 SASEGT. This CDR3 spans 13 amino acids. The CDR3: CASRPDRGGGYTF. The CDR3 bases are TGTGCCAGCAGGCCCGACAGGGGCGGAGGCTACACCTTC.

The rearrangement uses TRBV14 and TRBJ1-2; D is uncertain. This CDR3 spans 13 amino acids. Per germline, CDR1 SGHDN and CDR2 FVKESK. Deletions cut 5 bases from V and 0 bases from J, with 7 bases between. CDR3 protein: CASSTRTNYGYTF. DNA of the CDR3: TGTGCCAGCAGCACACGTACTAACTATGGCTACACCTTC. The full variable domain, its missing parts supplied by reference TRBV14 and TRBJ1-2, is EAGVTQFPSHSVIEKGQTVTLRCDPISGHDNLYWYRRVMGKEIKFLLHFVKESKQDESGMPNNRFLAERTGGTYSTLKVQPAELEDSGVYFCASSTRTNYGYTFGSGTRLTVV.

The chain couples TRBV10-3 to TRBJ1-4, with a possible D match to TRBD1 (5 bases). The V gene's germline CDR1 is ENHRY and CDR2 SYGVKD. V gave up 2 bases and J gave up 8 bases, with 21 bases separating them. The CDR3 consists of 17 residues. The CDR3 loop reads CAISETKDTKTREKLFF. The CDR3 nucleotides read TGTGCCATCAGTGAGACAAAGGACACTAAAACGAGGGAAAAACTGTTTTTT.

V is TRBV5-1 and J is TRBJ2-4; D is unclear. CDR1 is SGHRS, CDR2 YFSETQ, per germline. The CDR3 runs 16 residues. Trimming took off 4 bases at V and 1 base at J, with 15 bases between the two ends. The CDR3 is CASSRTLGFAKNIQYF. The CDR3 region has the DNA TGCGCCAGCAGCCGAACGTTGGGCTTCGCCAAAAACATTCAGTACTTC.

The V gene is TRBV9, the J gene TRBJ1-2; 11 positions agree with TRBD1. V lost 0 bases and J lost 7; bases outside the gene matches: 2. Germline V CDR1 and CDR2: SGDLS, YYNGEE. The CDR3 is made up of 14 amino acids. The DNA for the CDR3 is TGTGCCAGCAGCGTAGCCGGACAGGGGGCTGGCTACACCTTC. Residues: CASSVAGQGAGYTF.

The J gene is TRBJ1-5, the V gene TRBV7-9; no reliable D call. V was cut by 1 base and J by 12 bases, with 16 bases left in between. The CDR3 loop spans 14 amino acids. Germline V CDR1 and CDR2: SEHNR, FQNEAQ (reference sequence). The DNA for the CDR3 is TGTGCCAGCAGCTTAGGCGCGGGCTTAGAACGCCAGCATTTT. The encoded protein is CASSLGAGLERQHF.

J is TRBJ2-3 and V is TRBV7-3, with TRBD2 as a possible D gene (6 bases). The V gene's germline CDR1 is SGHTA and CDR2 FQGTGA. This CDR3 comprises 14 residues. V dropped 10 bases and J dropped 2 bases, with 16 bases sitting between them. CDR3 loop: CATADGSTTDTQYF. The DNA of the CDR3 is TGTGCCACCGCGGACGGGAGTACCACAGATACGCAGTATTTT. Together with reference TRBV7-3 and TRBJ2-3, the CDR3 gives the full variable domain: GAGVSQTPSNKVTEKGKYVELRCDPISGHTALYWYRQSLGQGPEFLIYFQGTGAADDSGLPNDRFFAVRPEGSVSTLKIQRTERGDSAVYLCATADGSTTDTQYFGPGTRLTVL.

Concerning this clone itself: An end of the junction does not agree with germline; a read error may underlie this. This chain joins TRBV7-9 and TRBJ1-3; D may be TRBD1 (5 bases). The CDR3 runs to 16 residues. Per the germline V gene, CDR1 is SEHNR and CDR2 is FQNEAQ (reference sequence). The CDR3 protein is CSSSEGRGSSGNTIYF. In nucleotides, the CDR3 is TGTTCCAGCAGCGAAGGGAGGGGATCCTCTGGAAACACCATATATTTT.

The CDR3, as DNA: TGTGCCAGCTCACCAATTTCTCTGAGCTCCTACAATGAGCAGTTCTTC. Amino acids: CASSPISLSSYNEQFF. This chain joins TRBV18 and TRBJ2-1, with unresolved D. The CDR3 extends over 16 amino acids. V was shortened by 2 bases and J by 0 bases, with 11 bases between the two germline ends. Germline V gene data show CDR1 as KGHSH and CDR2 as LQKENI.

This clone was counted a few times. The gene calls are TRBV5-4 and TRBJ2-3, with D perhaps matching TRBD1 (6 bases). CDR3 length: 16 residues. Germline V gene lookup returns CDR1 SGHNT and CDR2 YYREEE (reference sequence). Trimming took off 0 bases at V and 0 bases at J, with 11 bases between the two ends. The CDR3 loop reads CASSLGGGTSTDTQYF. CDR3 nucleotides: TGTGCCAGCAGCTTGGGAGGGGGAACTAGCACAGATACGCAGTATTTT. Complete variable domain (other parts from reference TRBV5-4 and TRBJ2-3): ETGVTQSPTHLIKTRGQQVTLRCSSQSGHNTVSWYQQALGQGPQFIFQYYREEENGRGNFPPRFSGLQFPNYSSELNVNALELDDSALYLCASSLGGGTSTDTQYFGPGTRLTVL.

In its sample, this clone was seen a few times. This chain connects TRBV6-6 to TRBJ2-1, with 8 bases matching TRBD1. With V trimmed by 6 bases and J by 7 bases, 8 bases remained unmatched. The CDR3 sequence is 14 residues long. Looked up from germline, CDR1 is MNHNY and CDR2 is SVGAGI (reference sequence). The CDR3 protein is CASRDRGLSNEQFF. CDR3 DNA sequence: TGTGCCAGCAGAGACAGGGGACTGAGTAATGAGCAGTTCTTC.

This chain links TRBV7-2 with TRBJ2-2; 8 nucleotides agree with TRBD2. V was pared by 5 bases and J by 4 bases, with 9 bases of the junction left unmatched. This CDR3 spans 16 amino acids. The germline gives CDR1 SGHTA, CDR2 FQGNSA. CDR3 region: CASSPLGGGGTGELFF. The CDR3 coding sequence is TGTGCCAGCAGCCCACTCGGGGGGGGAGGCACCGGGGAGCTGTTTTTT. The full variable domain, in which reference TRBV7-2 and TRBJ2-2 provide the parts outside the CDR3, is GAGVSQSPSNKVTEKGKDVELRCDPISGHTALYWYRQSLGQGLEFLIYFQGNSAPDKSGLPSDRFSAERTGGSVSTLTIQRTQQEDSAVYLCASSPLGGGGTGELFFGEGSRLTVL.

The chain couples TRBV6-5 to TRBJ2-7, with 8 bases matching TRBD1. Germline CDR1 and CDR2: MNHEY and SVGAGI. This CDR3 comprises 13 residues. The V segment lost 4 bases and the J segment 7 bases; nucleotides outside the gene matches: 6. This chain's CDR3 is CASSSLRGREQYV. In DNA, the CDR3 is TGTGCCAGCAGTTCCCTCAGGGGGCGGGAGCAGTACGTC.

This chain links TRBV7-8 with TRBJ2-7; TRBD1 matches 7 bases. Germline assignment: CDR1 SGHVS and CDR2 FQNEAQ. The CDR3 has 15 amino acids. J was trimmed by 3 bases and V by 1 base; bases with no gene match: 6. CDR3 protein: CASSLDATGIYEQYF. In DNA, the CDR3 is TGTGCCAGCAGCTTAGATGCGACAGGGATCTACGAGCAGTACTTC.

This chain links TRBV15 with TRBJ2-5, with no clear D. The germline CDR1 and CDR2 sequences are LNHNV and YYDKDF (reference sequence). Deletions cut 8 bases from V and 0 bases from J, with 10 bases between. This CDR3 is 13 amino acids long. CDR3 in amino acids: CATALNHQETQYF. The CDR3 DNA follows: TGTGCCACCGCGCTTAATCACCAAGAGACCCAGTACTTC.

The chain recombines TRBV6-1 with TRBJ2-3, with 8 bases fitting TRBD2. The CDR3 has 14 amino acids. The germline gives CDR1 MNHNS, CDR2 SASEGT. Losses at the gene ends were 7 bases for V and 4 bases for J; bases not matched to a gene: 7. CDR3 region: CASNEAGASDTQYF. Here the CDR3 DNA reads TGTGCCAGCAACGAAGCGGGGGCGTCAGATACGCAGTATTTT.

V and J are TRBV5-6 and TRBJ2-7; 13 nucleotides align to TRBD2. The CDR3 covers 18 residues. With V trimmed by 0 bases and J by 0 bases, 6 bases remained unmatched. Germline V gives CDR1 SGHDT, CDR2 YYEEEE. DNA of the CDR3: TGTGCCAGCAGCTTGGGGAGACTAGCGGGGGGCCACTCCTACGAGCAGTACGTC. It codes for CASSLGRLAGGHSYEQYV.

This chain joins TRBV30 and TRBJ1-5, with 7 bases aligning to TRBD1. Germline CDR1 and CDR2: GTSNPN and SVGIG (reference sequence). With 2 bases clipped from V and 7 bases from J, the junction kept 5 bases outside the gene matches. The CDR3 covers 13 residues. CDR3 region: CAWSSEGAQPQHF. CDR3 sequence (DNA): TGTGCCTGGAGTTCGGAGGGGGCCCAGCCCCAGCATTTT.